The source of this T cell receptor beta chain is a study of cytomegalovirus exposure and HLA in healthy donors. Study conclusions and caveats: Using a false discovery rate of 0.05, a later analysis showed that 16,951 TCR beta sequences were associated with HLA alleles. TCR beta chains associated with HLA were, in a later analysis, more clonally expanded than equally common others. The study designated 164 TCR beta chains cytomegalovirus-associated.

A remark on this clone: Its antigen remains unknown.

Per the germline V gene, CDR1 is MNHNS and CDR2 is SASEGT. V lost 2 bases and J lost 7, with 11 bases in between. This CDR3 is 13 amino acids long. Primers: 60 Vbeta forward and 13 Jbeta reverse. Data came from immunoSEQ multiplex PCR; TCRdb stores just in-frame clones and leaves some out. The sample carries approximately 220,000 clones, 76% recorded once. Each donor was healthy, and each was a bone marrow donor. The chain is built from TRBV6-1 and TRBJ2-5, with no clear D. The clonotype comes from a man between 18 and 35 years old in good health and CMV-seronegative. Input material: PBMCs. The chain's CDR3 is CASSETGSGTQYF. CDR3 in DNA: TGTGCCAGCAGTGAAACTGGGTCGGGGACCCAGTACTTC.